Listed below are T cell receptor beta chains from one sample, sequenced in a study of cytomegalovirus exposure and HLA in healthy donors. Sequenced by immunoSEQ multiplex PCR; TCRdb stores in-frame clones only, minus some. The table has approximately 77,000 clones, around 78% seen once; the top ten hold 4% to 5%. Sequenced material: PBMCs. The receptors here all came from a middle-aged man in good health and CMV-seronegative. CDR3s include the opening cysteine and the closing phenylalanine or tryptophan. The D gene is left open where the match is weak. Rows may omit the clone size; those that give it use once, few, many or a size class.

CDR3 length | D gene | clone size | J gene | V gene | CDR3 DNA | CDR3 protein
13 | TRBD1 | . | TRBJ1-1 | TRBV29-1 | TGCAGCGTTGAGAGACAGGGAAGCACTGAAGCTTTCTTT | CSVERQGSTEAFF
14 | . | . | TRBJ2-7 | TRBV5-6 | TGTGCCAGCAGCTTTTGGGGCAGGCCTAACGAGCAGTACTTC | CASSFWGRPNEQYF
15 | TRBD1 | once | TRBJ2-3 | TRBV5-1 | TGCGCCAGCAGCTTAACGGGACAGGGAAGAGATACGCAGTATTTT | CASSLTGQGRDTQYF
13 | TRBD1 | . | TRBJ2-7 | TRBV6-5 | TGTGCCAGCCACCGGGACAGCTCCTACGAGCAGTACTTC | CASHRDSSYEQYF
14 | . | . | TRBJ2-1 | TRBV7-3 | TGTGCCAGCAGCTTAACAGGAGGGGACAATGAGCAGTTCTTC | CASSLTGGDNEQFF
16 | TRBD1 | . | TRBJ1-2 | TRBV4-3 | TGCGCCAGCAGCCAAGAAATGGGACAGATTAACTATGGCTACACCTTC | CASSQEMGQINYGYTF
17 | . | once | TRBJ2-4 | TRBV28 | TGTGCCAGCAATCGGGTACGAAGCGGTGGAGCCAAAAACATTCAGTACTTC | CASNRVRSGGAKNIQYF
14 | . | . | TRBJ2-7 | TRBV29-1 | TGCAGCGTTGAAATCAGGGTTGGGGCCTACGAGCAGTACTTC | CSVEIRVGAYEQYF
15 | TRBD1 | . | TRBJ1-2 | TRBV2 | TGTGCCAGCAGTGAAGCGTTTGTGAGGGGGCTCACACGAACCTTC | CASSEAFVRGLTRTF
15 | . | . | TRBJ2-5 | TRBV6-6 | TGTGCCAGCAGTTACCCCACAACAGCAGAAGAGACCCAGTACTTC | CASSYPTTAEETQYF
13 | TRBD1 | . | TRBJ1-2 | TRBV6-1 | TGCGCCAGCAGTGCACAGGGGGCGGTTGGCTACACCTTC | CASSAQGAVGYTF
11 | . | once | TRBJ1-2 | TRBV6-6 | TGTGCCAGCAGCCAGACTGAGGGCTACACCTTC | CASSQTEGYTF
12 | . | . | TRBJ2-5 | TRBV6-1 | TGTGCCAGCAGTGGCTTCTTGAGGGCACGGTACTTC | CASSGFLRARYF
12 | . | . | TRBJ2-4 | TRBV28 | TGTGCCAGCAGTCCAGATAATGCCATTCAGTACTTC | CASSPDNAIQYF
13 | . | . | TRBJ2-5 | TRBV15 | TGTGCCACCAGCAGAGACCAGGGGGAGACCCAGTACTTC | CATSRDQGETQYF
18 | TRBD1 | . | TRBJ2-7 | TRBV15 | TGTGCCACCAGCAGAGATCTTCCGGGACAGCATTCCTCCTACGAGCAGTACTTC | CATSRDLPGQHSSYEQYF
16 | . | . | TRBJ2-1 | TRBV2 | TGTGCCAGCAGTGTGAGTGCGGGACAGCAGCGGTATGAGCAGTTCTTC | CASSVSAGQQRYEQFF
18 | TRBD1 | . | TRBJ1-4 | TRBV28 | TGTGCCAGCAGTCCCGGGACAGCCTTCGGACCTTCTAATGAAAAACTGTTTTTT | CASSPGTAFGPSNEKLFF
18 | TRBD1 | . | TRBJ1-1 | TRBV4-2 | TGTGCCAGCAGCCAAGACAAGACAGGGGGTGCCCTAAACACTGAAGCTTTCTTT | CASSQDKTGGALNTEAFF
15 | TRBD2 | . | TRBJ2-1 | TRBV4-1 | TGCGCCAGCAGCCAAAAAGAGGGACTAGAGGGTGAGCAGTTCTTC | CASSQKEGLEGEQFF
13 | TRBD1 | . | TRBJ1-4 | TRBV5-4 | TGTGCCAGCAGCCCAGGGACAGGTCTAAAACTGTTTTTT | CASSPGTGLKLFF
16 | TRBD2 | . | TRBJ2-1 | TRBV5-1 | TGCGCCAGCAGCTTGGAGGCTAGCGGAGGATACAATGAGCAGTTCTTC | CASSLEASGGYNEQFF
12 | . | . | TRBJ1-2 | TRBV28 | TGTGCCAGCAGATCTATCCAAAGATCCTACACCTTC | CASRSIQRSYTF
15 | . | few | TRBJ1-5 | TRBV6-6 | TGTGCCAGCAGTTACTCATCAGGGGGCAATCAGCCCCAGCATTTT | CASSYSSGGNQPQHF